This TCR beta chain was obtained from a study of cytomegalovirus exposure and HLA in healthy donors. The CDR3 sequence is 15 residues long. V lost 4 bases and J lost 6; bases outside the gene matches: 9. Germline V CDR1 and CDR2: SGHRS, YFSETQ. As for this clone: Its target is not known.

General study findings and limits: Through in vitro validation, a few CMV-associated chains were shown to be specific for CMV antigens.

The repertoire was sequenced with immunoSEQ multiplex PCR; TCRdb's copy has only in-frame clones and lacks some. The sample yields 180,000 or so clones, around 86% seen once. The sample was PBMCs. The sequence was collected from a young man in good health and CMV-seropositive. V usage is TRBV5-1 and J usage is TRBJ2-1, with TRBD2 matching 8 bases. The CDR3 is CASSPGGSRTNEQFF. Here the CDR3 DNA reads TGCGCCAGCAGCCCGGGGGGGAGTAGGACCAATGAGCAGTTCTTC. The full variable domain, its missing parts supplied by reference TRBV5-1 and TRBJ2-1, is KAGVTQTPRYLIKTRGQQVTLSCSPISGHRSVSWYQQTPGQGLQFLFEYFSETQRNKGNFPGRFSGRQFSNSRSEMNVSTLELGDSALYLCASSPGGSRTNEQFFGPGTRLTVL.